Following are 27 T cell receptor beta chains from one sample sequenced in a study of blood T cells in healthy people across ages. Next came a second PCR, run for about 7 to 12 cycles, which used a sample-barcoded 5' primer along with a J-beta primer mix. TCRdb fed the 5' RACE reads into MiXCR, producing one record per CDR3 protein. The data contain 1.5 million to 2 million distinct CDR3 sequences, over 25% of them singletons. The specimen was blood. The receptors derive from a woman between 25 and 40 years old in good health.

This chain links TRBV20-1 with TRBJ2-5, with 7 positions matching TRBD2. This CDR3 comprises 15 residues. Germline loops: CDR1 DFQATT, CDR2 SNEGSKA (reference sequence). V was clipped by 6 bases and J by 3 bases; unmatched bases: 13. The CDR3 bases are TGCAGTGCCCTCTTTAGTCGGGGGGATAAAGAGACCCAGTACTTC. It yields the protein CSALFSRGDKETQYF.

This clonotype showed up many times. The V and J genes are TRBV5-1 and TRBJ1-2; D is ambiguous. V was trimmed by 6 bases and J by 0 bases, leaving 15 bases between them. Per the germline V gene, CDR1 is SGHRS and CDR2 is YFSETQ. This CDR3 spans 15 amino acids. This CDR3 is CASTYSTGSNYGYTF. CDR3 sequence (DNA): TGCGCCAGCACCTATTCGACGGGATCTAACTATGGCTACACCTTC.

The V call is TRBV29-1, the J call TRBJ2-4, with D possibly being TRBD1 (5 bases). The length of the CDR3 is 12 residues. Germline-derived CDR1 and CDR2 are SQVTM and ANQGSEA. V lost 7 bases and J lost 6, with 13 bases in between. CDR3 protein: CSGWWGRNIQYF. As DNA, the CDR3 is TGCAGCGGTTGGTGGGGCCGAAACATTCAGTACTTC.

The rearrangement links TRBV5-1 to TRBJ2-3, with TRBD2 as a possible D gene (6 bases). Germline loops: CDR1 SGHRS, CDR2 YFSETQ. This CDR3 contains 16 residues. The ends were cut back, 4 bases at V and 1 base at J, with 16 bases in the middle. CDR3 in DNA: TGCGCCAGCAGCCCGGCGGGACCAGCGGGCACAGATACGCAGTATTTT. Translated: CASSPAGPAGTDTQYF.

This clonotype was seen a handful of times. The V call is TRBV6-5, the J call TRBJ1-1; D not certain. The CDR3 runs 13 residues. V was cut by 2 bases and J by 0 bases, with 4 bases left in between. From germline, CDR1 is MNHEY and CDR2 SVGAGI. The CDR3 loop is CASSYGMNTEAFF. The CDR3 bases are TGTGCCAGCAGTTACGGGATGAACACTGAAGCTTTCTTT.

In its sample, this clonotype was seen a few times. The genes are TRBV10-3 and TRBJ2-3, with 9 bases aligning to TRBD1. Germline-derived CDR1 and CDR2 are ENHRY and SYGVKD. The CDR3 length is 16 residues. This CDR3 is CTVRGTGQGGTDTQYF. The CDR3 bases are TGTACCGTCAGAGGAACGGGACAGGGAGGCACAGATACGCAGTATTTT.

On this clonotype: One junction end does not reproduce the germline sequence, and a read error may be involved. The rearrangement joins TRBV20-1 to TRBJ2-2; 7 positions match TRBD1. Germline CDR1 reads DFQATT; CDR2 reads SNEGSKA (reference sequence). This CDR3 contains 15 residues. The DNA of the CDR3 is TGTAGTGCTTACCACAGGGGTTCGAACACCGGGGAGCTGTTTTTT. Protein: CSAYHRGSNTGELFF.

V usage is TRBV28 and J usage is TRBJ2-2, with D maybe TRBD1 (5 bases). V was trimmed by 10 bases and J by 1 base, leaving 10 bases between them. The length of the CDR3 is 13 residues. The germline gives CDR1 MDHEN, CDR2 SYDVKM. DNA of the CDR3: TGTGCCACCAGCGACAGGAACACCGGGGAGCTGTTTTTT. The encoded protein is CATSDRNTGELFF.

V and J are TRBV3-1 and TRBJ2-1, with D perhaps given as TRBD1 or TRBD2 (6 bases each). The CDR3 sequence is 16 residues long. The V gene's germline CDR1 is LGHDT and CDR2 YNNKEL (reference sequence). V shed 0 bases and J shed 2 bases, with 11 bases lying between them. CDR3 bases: TGTGCCAGCAGCCAAGATGGGGGGCTTCCCTACAATGAGCAGTTCTTC. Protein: CASSQDGGLPYNEQFF.

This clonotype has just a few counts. DNA for the CDR3: TGCAGTGCTATTAGCGGGAGGCCACCCTACGAGCAGTACTTC. This sequence encodes CSAISGRPPYEQYF. The V call is TRBV20-1, the J call TRBJ2-7, with 10 bases that match TRBD2. Germline V CDR1 and CDR2: DFQATT, SNEGSKA (reference sequence). This CDR3 contains 14 residues. J gave up 2 bases and V 4 bases, and 5 bases lay outside the gene matches.

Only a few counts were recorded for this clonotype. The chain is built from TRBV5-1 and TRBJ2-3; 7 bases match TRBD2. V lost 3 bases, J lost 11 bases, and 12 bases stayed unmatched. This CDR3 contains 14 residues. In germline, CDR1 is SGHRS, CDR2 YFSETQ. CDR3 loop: CASSWTGLEIGQYF. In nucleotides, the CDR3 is TGCGCCAGCAGCTGGACTGGACTAGAGATCGGGCAGTATTTT.

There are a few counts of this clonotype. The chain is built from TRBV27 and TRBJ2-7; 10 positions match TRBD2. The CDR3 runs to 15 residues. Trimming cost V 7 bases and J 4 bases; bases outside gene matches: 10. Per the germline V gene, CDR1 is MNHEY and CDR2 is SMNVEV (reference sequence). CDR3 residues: CASNRQAGGSYEQYF. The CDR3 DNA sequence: TGTGCCAGCAACCGTCAAGCGGGGGGGAGTTACGAGCAGTACTTC.

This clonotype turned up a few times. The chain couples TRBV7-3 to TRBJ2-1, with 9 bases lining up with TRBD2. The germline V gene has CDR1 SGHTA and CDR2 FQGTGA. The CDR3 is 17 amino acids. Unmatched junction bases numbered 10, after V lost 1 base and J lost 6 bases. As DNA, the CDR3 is TGTGCCAGCAGCTTAAAGGCGGGGGGGCCTCGACGCAATGAGCAGTTCTTC. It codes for CASSLKAGGPRRNEQFF.

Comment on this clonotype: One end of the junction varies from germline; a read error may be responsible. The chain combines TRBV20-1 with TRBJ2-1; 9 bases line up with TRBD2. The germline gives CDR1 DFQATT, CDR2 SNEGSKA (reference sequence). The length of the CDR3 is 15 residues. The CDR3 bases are TGCAGCGCTAGCTGGCCTAGCGGGATCTACAATGAGCAGTTCTTC. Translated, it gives CSASWPSGIYNEQFF.

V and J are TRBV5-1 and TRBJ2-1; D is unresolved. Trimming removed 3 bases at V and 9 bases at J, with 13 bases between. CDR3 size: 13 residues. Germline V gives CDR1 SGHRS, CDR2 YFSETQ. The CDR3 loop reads CASSWPTGSEQFF. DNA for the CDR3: TGCGCCAGCAGCTGGCCGACTGGGTCTGAGCAGTTCTTC. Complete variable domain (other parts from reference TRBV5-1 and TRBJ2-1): KAGVTQTPRYLIKTRGQQVTLSCSPISGHRSVSWYQQTPGQGLQFLFEYFSETQRNKGNFPGRFSGRQFSNSRSEMNVSTLELGDSALYLCASSWPTGSEQFFGPGTRLTVL.

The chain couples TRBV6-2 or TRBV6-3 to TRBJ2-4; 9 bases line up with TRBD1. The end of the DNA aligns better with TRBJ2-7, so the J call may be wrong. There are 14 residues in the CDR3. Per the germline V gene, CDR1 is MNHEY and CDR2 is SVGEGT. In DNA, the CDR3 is TGTGCCAGCAGCAGCCGGAACAGGGGGCGCGAGCAGTACTTC. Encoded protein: CASSSRNRGREQYF.

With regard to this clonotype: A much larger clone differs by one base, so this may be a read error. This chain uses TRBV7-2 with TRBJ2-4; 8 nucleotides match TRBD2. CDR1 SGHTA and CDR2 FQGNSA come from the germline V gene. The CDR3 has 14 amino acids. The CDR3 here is CASSGREAPYEQCF. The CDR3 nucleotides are TGTGCCAGCAGTGGGCGGGAGGCTCCCTACGAGCAGTGCTTC. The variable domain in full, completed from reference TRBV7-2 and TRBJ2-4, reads GAGVSQSPSNKVTEKGKDVELRCDPISGHTALYWYRQSLGQGLEFLIYFQGNSAPDKSGLPSDRFSAERTGGSVSTLTIQRTQQEDSAVYLCASSGREAPYEQCFGAGTRLSVL.

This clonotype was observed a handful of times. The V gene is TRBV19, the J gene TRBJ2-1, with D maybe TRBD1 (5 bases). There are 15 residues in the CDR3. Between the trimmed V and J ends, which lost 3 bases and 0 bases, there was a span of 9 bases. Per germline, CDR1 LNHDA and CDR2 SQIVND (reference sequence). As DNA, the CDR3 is TGTGCCAGTAGTATTTCCGACAGCTCCTACAATGAGCAGTTCTTC. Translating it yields CASSISDSSYNEQFF.

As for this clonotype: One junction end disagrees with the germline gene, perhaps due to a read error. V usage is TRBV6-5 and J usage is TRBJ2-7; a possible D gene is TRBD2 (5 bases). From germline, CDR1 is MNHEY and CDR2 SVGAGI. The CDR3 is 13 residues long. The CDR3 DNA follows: TGTGCCAGCACTTACCGGGAAGGGCGGGAGCAGTACTTC. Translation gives CASTYREGREQYF.

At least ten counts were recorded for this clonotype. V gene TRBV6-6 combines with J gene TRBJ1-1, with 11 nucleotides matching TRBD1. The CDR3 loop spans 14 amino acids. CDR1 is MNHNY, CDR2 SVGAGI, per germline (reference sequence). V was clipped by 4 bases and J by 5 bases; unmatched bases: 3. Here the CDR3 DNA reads TGTGCCAGCAGTTGGGGGACAGGGGGAACTGAAGCTTTCTTT. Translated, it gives CASSWGTGGTEAFF.

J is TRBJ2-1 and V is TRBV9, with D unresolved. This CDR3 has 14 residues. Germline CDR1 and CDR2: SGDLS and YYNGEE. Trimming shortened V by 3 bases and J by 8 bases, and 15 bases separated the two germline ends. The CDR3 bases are TGTGCCAGCAGCGCCCCCGGGTCTGCCGATGAGCAGTTCTTC. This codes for CASSAPGSADEQFF.

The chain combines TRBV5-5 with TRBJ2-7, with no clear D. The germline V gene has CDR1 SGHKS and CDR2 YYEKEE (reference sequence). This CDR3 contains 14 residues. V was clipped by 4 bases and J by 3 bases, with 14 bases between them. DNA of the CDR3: TGTGCCAGCAGCATAGAAGGACCAGACTACGAGCAGTACTTC. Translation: CASSIEGPDYEQYF.

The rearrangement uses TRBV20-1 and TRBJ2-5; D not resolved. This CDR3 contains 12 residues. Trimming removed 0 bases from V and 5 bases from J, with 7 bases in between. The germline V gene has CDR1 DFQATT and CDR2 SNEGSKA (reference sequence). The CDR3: CSARDGVETQYF. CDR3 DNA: TGCAGTGCTAGAGACGGAGTTGAGACCCAGTACTTC.

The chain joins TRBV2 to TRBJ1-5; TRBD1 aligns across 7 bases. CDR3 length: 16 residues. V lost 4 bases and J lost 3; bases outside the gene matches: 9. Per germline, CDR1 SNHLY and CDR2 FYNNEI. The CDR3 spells CASSAGTARPNQPQHF. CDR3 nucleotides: TGTGCCAGCAGTGCTGGGACAGCCCGGCCCAATCAGCCCCAGCATTTT.

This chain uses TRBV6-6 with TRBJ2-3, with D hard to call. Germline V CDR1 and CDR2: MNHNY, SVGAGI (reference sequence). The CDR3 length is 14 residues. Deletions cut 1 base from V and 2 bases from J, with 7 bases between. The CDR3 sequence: CASSYLQPTDTQYF. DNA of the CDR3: TGTGCCAGCAGTTACTTACAGCCCACAGATACGCAGTATTTT.

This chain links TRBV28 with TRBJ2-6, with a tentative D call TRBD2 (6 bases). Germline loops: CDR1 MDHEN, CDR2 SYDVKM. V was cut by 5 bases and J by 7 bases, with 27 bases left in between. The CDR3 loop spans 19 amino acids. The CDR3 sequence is CASSPSKIRRDFGANVLTF. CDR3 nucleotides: TGTGCCAGCAGTCCGTCAAAGATTCGCAGGGACTTTGGAGCCAACGTCCTGACTTTC.

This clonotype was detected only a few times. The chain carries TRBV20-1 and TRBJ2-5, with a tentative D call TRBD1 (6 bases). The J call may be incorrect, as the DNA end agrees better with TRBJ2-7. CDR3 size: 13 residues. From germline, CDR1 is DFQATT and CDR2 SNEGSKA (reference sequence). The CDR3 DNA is TGCAGTGCTAGTTGGGACACCCAGGACGAGCAGTACTTC. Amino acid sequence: CSASWDTQDEQYF.